This TCR beta chain was sequenced in a study of shared clonotypes between healthy human individuals (dated by TCRdb to between 2020 and 2021). Regarding the research as a whole: The cohort comprised a couple of women and three men aged 18 to 49 years. For each donor, CD4 naive and CD4 memory were each run on three plates, CD8 naive on two plates, and CD8 memory on one plate. To estimate repertoire size and how much clonotype sharing occurs between individuals, the study deeply sequenced the blood TCR repertoires of about five healthy adults. Libraries were prepared and TCR repertoires were sequenced by different laboratories using diverse techniques, in order to increase sequencing depth and limit assay-specific biases. Each donor's leukapheresis produced roughly between about 0.85 and 10 billion PBMCs.

General conclusions and limits of the study: Even with the large sequencing depth, rarefaction of the sorted-subset datasets indicated that sequencing was incomplete. Across a few donors, around 5.4% of naive CD4, around 3.3% of naive CD8, roughly 2.3% of memory CD4, and approximately 0.4% of memory CD8 clonotypes were shared. The genetic and exposure-history diversity represented was limited by the small number of donors. Pairwise subsampling led to the expectation that sequencing depth would affect the degree of clonotype sharing among donors. Naive subsets generally had larger estimated clonotype richness than memory subsets did. Higher generation probabilities were observed for clonotypes shared by all four sorted-subset donors than for non-shared clonotypes. Sampling was restricted to blood, and TCR repertoires in tissues likely differ from the TCR repertoires found in blood.

V is pruned by 5 bases and J by 7 bases, leaving 10 bases of the junction without a gene match. Including cysteine and phenylalanine, the CDR3 has 15 amino acids. Only the CDR3 region is kept as DNA, spanning 45 bases read in frame from base 1. Via the germline V gene (reference sequence), CDR1 is SEHNR and CDR2 FQNEAQ. Using the deep immunoSEQ assay, TCR CDR3 regions were amplified from genomic DNA by multiplex PCR. Genomic DNA extracted from each cell subset was distributed evenly over all wells of several immunoSEQ 96-well plates, and each plate served as one replicate. For sorted subsets, each replicate PCR was loaded with around 200 ng genomic DNA, equivalent to 30,000 to 35,000 T cell genomes. The purified libraries were quantified using a Qubit 3.0 fluorometer, sized with a Bioanalyzer 2100, and then quantified again using the KAPA Library Quantification kit. Every immunoSEQ 96-well plate was sequenced on a separate single-read 150-cycle Illumina NextSeq 550 flow cell. As for the original processing: Because only junctional sequences without quality scores were contained in the immunoSEQ output, filtering matching that applied to full-length reads could not be performed. Sequences were annotated with PyIR, a Python wrapper for IgBLAST v1.9, using IMGT germline references to assign V/J genes and CDR3. Reads were filtered out if the reads had weak V/J assignments (E-value above 1e-6), no CDR3, stop codons, out-of-frame junctions, or ambiguous translated residues. A V3J clonotype was defined by an identical inferred V gene, J gene, and CDR3 amino acid sequence. Percentage overlap between repertoires was calculated by dividing the number of shared unique clonotypes by the size of the smaller repertoire. Richness of each repertoire was evaluated using RTK rarefaction, the Chao1 estimator, and Recon v2.1 estimates of unobserved clonotypes. For all TCRbeta clonotypes obtained by the gDNA method from four donors, generation probabilities were computed with OLGA. Not all clones reach the TCRdb copy of this immuneACCESS table, which keeps in-frame sequences only. Checked studies attribute under half of the gap to unresolved V genes and leave the rest unexplained. V, J and clone size are those of that table, while D and trimming were read from the DNA. Here the sample has some 1 million clones; 75% occur a single time. Approximately 1.5% of the sample is in the top ten clones.

About this clone itself: Its antigen is not yet known. No per-base quality is available; no much larger clone lies one base away.

The donors were healthy, HIV-negative adults with no recently reported acute infections or vaccinations. Every donor was a Caucasian adult residing in Nashville, Tennessee, USA. CD4+ T cells were enriched through magnetic negative selection, after which naive cells were positively selected on CD45RA and the remaining negative fraction served as the memory subset. Blood was obtained by leukapheresis, after which PBMCs were separated by Ficoll-Histopaque density gradient centrifugation and cryopreserved in liquid nitrogen vapor phase. Purity and quantity of every magnetically sorted T cell population were checked by analytical flow cytometry. Genomic DNA was isolated from each sorted fraction and quantified by UV absorbance on a Nanodrop 2000c.

The rearrangement joined TRBV7-9 to TRBJ1-4; 7 middle bases align to TRBD1. Material for sequencing was memory CD4+ T cells sorted from blood. The cell subset or site label of this sample denotes: CD45RA-negative fraction. The source of this sequence is a young man in good health. Here is the DNA: TGTGCCAGCAGCGAGGGACAGTCCCAAGCTGAAAAACTGTTTTTT. It is translated as CASSEGQSQAEKLFF.